The entry that follows covers one TCR beta chain sequence. The data derive from a study of control samples from healthy donors and cancer patients. Sequenced by immunoSEQ multiplex PCR; TCRdb stores in-frame clones only, minus some. The sample contains tens of thousands of clones, about 90% of which appear only once. Germline loops: CDR1 WNHNN, CDR2 SYGVQD (reference sequence). This CDR3 has 16 residues. V dropped 0 bases and J dropped 3 bases, with 14 bases sitting between them. The receptor's source is a woman aged 55-69 years with head and neck cancer. Specimen: PBMCs. The genes are TRBV10-1 and TRBJ1-2; D not resolved. CDR3 nucleotide sequence: TGCGCCAGCAGTGAGTCGAGAATCCCCCGCTACTATGGCTACACCTTC. Its protein product is CASSESRIPRYYGYTF.